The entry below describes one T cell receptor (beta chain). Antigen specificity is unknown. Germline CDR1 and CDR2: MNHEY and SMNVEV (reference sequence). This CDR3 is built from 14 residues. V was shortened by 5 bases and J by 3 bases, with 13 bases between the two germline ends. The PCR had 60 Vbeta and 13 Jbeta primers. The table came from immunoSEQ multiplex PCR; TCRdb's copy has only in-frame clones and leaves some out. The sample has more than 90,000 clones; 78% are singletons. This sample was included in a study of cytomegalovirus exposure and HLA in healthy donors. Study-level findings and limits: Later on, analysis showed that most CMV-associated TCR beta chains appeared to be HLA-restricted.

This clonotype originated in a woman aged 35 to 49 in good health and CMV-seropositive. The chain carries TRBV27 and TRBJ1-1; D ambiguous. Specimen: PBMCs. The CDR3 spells CASSLLHGDTEAFF. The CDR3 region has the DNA TGTGCCAGCAGTCTACTTCACGGTGACACTGAAGCTTTCTTT.